This is a list of T cell receptor beta chains from one sample in a study of blood T cells in healthy people across ages. TCRdb re-derived calls from the 5' RACE reads in MiXCR, one entry per CDR3 protein. The sample contains approximately 780,000 distinct CDR3 sequences, roughly 24% of which appear only once. The same sample was also studied in work on T cells of mothers and their children.

Sequencing was performed on blood. Receptors originate from a boy between 10 and 17 years old in good health. Each CDR3 is given with its conserved first and last residue. A D gene is named only where the DNA matches it firmly. Clone size is shown for a subset of rows, as once, few, many or a class of expanded clone.

clone size	V gene	D gene	J gene	CDR3 protein	CDR3 DNA
.	TRBV27	TRBD1	TRBJ1-1	CASSLKKPGQGFTEAFF	TGTGCCAGCAGTTTAAAAAAGCCGGGACAGGGCTTCACTGAAGCTTTCTTT
.	TRBV29-1	.	TRBJ1-2	CSVEVAGPGYTF	TGCAGCGTTGAAGTGGCAGGGCCTGGCTACACCTTC
.	TRBV20-1	.	TRBJ2-7	CSARDTASSYEQYF	TGCAGTGCTAGAGACACCGCAAGCTCCTACGAGCAGTACTTC
.	TRBV20-1	TRBD2	TRBJ2-1	CSARELAGGNEQFF	TGCAGTGCTAGAGAGTTAGCGGGGGGCAATGAGCAGTTCTTC
.	TRBV9	.	TRBJ2-1	CASSVVMSQNSYNEQFF	TGTGCCAGCAGCGTAGTCATGAGTCAGAACTCCTACAATGAGCAGTTCTTC
.	TRBV3-1	TRBD2	TRBJ2-7	CASSPRTSLTYEQYF	TGTGCCAGCAGCCCCCGGACTAGCCTAACCTACGAGCAGTACTTC
once	TRBV6-6	TRBD2	TRBJ2-3	CASVAGGRSDTQYF	TGTGCCAGCGTAGCGGGAGGGCGGTCAGATACGCAGTATTTT
.	TRBV5-1	.	TRBJ2-7	CASSLLRALDYEQYF	TGCGCCAGCAGCCTCCTTAGGGCCCTCGACTACGAGCAGTACTTC
.	TRBV3-1	TRBD2	TRBJ2-1	CASSQVKTSGGTYEQFF	TGTGCCAGCAGCCAGGTTAAGACTAGCGGGGGGACGTATGAGCAGTTCTTC
few	TRBV7-3	TRBD1	TRBJ2-1	CASSYDRGNEQFF	TGTGCCAGCAGCTATGACAGGGGGAATGAGCAGTTCTTC
.	TRBV2	.	TRBJ2-3	CASSEWRTDTQYF	TGTGCCAGCAGTGAATGGCGCACAGATACGCAGTATTTT
few	TRBV7-2	.	TRBJ2-6	CASSLGSRGDYFISGANVLTF	TGTGCCAGCAGCTTAGGGAGCAGGGGGGACTACTTTATTTCTGGGGCCAACGTCCTGACTTTC
.	TRBV10-3	TRBD1	TRBJ2-7	CGTGDRADEQYF	TGTGGTACGGGGGACAGGGCCGACGAGCAGTACTTC
.	TRBV3-1	.	TRBJ1-4	CASSQTLRGKLFF	TGTGCCAGCAGCCAAACCCTAAGGGGAAAACTGTTTTTT
.	TRBV12-3/TRBV12-4	.	TRBJ2-5	CASSPLGGGSQETQYF	TGTGCCAGCAGCCCTCTAGGGGGGGGGTCCCAAGAGACCCAGTACTTC
few	TRBV5-5	.	TRBJ2-1	CASSLEKGRRVNDQFF	TGTGCCAGCAGCTTGGAAAAAGGGAGGAGGGTCAATGACCAGTTCTTC
few	TRBV13	TRBD2	TRBJ2-5	CASSLTSGLSLLHF	TGTGCCAGCAGCTTGACTAGCGGTTTATCCCTCCTCCACTTC
.	TRBV7-3	.	TRBJ2-1	CASSLLGGGDEQFF	TGCGCCAGCAGCTTACTAGGGGGGGGCGATGAGCAGTTCTTC
few	TRBV2	TRBD1	TRBJ2-2	CASSGQGLNTGELFF	TGTGCCAGCAGTGGACAGGGTCTGAACACCGGGGAGCTGTTTTTT
.	TRBV5-1	TRBD2	TRBJ2-7	CASSAAIAGDSYEQYF	TGCGCCAGCAGTGCGGCTATAGCGGGGGATTCCTACGAGCAGTACTTC
.	TRBV27	.	TRBJ1-1	CASSPGDGLGTEAFF	TGTGCCAGCAGTCCCGGGGATGGTTTGGGCACTGAAGCTTTCTTT
few	TRBV10-3	.	TRBJ2-3	CAISESRRPSTDTQYF	TGTGCCATCAGTGAGTCTAGGCGTCCGAGCACAGATACGCAGTATTTT
many	TRBV9	TRBD2	TRBJ2-7	CASSPSGGLPYEQYF	TGTGCCAGCAGCCCTAGCGGGGGGCTCCCCTACGAGCAGTACTTC
few	TRBV10-3	.	TRBJ1-6	CAISEGQSSAPLHF	TGTGCCATCAGTGAGGGACAGTCCTCTGCACCCCTCCACTTT
.	TRBV4-1	.	TRBJ2-2	CASSPQTPGGGELFF	TGCGCCAGCAGCCCACAAACGCCCGGGGGCGGGGAGCTGTTTTTT
.	TRBV4-1	TRBD1	TRBJ1-2	CASSRKNPGGYGYTF	TGCGCCAGCAGCCGAAAGAATCCAGGGGGCTATGGCTACACCTTC
.	TRBV11-2	.	TRBJ2-5	CASSRRGIRQETQYF	TGTGCCAGCAGCAGGCGAGGTATACGTCAAGAGACCCAGTACTTC
.	TRBV10-2	TRBD2	TRBJ2-2	CASSESGLAGDTGELFF	TGCGCCAGCAGTGAGTCGGGACTAGCGGGGGACACCGGGGAGCTGTTTTTT
.	TRBV20-1	.	TRBJ1-6	CSALAGDRNSPLHF	TGCAGTGCTCTAGCGGGGGATAGGAATTCACCCCTCCACTTT
.	TRBV5-6	.	TRBJ1-3	CASSLGTYSGNTIYF	TGTGCCAGCAGCCTCGGGACTTACTCTGGAAACACCATATATTTT
few	TRBV20-1	.	TRBJ2-5	CSARGGGPGTQYF	TGCAGTGCTAGGGGAGGGGGGCCGGGGACCCAGTACTTC
.	TRBV20-1	TRBD2	TRBJ2-1	CSARDLAAGSYNEQFF	TGCAGTGCTAGAGATCTCGCAGCGGGGAGTTACAATGAGCAGTTCTTC
.	TRBV27	TRBD1	TRBJ1-1	CASSLRRDREDEAFF	TGTGCCAGCAGTTTAAGACGGGACAGGGAGGATGAAGCTTTCTTT
.	TRBV20-1	TRBD2	TRBJ2-1	CSAGDSSGVYNEQFF	TGCAGTGCGGGGGACTCTAGCGGGGTGTACAATGAGCAGTTCTTC
.	TRBV29-1	.	TRBJ2-7	CSVLTGALNEQYF	TGCAGCGTTCTCACGGGGGCTCTCAACGAGCAGTACTTC
few	TRBV4-1	.	TRBJ1-6	CASSQIIRSYNSPLHF	TGCGCCAGCAGCCAGATCATAAGATCCTATAATTCACCCCTCCACTTT
few	TRBV12-5	.	TRBJ1-2	CASGPGTGANYGYTF	TGTGCTAGTGGTCCCGGGACGGGGGCTAACTATGGCTACACCTTC
few	TRBV12-3/TRBV12-4	TRBD1	TRBJ1-1	CASTPGTEYTEAFF	TGTGCCAGCACACCCGGGACAGAGTACACTGAAGCTTTCTTT
few	TRBV4-1	.	TRBJ1-1	CASSHTISGGYTEAFF	TGCGCCAGCAGCCACACAATCTCCGGGGGGTACACTGAAGCTTTCTTT
.	TRBV6-5	TRBD1	TRBJ1-1	CASRSPSQGVSSTEAFF	TGTGCCAGCAGGTCACCCTCACAGGGGGTGAGTAGCACTGAAGCTTTCTTT
many	TRBV29-1	.	TRBJ2-4	CSPVWIKNIQYF	TGCAGTCCCGTTTGGATAAAAAACATTCAGTACTTC
.	TRBV3-1	TRBD2	TRBJ2-5	CASSQESGGPETQYF	TGTGCCAGCAGCCAAGAGAGCGGGGGGCCGGAGACCCAGTACTTC
.	TRBV6-5	.	TRBJ2-7	CASSPRWGIGDEQYF	TGTGCCAGCAGCCCCAGGTGGGGAATTGGTGACGAGCAGTACTTC
.	TRBV29-1	.	TRBJ2-1	CSVGTRRNNEQFF	TGCAGCGTTGGTACTCGTCGGAACAATGAGCAGTTCTTC
.	TRBV11-2	TRBD2	TRBJ2-5	CASSPSLANKETQYF	TGTGCCAGCAGCCCCTCACTAGCGAATAAAGAGACCCAGTACTTC
few	TRBV27	TRBD2	TRBJ2-1	CASNLRGGELDEQFF	TGTGCCAGCAACCTGCGGGGGGGCGAATTAGATGAGCAGTTCTTC
.	TRBV30	.	TRBJ1-5	CAWSVLEVSNQPQHF	TGTGCCTGGAGTGTTCTGGAGGTTAGCAATCAGCCCCAGCATTTT
few	TRBV11-2	.	TRBJ2-3	CASSPLFGDRPDTQYF	TGTGCCAGCAGCCCCCTGTTCGGGGATAGGCCAGATACGCAGTATTTT
once	TRBV4-1	.	TRBJ2-7	CASSQGDNIAYEQYF	TGCGCCAGCAGCCAAGGTGATAATATTGCCTACGAGCAGTACTTC
many	TRBV2	.	TRBJ2-7	CASSERRGTYEQYF	TGTGCCAGCAGTGAACGAAGGGGGACCTACGAGCAGTACTTC
.	TRBV21-1	.	TRBJ2-5	CASSKGLAGGQWQETQYF	TGTGCCAGCAGCAAAGGACTAGCGGGGGGGCAGTGGCAAGAGACCCAGTACTTC
.	TRBV12-3/TRBV12-4	.	TRBJ1-5	CASSSGGKSGYSNQPQHF	TGTGCCAGCAGTTCCGGGGGAAAATCGGGTTATAGCAATCAGCCCCAGCATTTT
.	TRBV11-3	TRBD2	TRBJ2-5	CASSLTGLAGSRETQYF	TGTGCCAGCAGCCTCACGGGACTAGCGGGGTCGCGAGAGACCCAGTACTTC
.	TRBV5-1	.	TRBJ2-7	CASSLYGSSYEQYF	TGCGCCAGCAGCTTGTACGGGAGCTCCTACGAGCAGTACTTC
.	TRBV20-1	TRBD2	TRBJ2-1	CSASWRGSSYNEQFF	TGCAGTGCAAGTTGGCGGGGGAGCTCCTACAATGAGCAGTTCTTC
.	TRBV28	.	TRBJ2-4	CASSLMGDKNIQYF	TGTGCCAGCAGTTTAATGGGGGACAAAAACATTCAGTACTTC
few	TRBV20-1	TRBD2	TRBJ2-3	CSASGLAGALSTDTQYF	TGCAGTGCTTCCGGACTAGCGGGGGCACTCTCGACAGATACGCAGTATTTT
.	TRBV6-1	.	TRBJ2-4	CASSGNRGGKNIQYF	TGTGCCAGCAGTGGTAACAGGGGGGGCAAAAACATTCAGTACTTC
.	TRBV29-1	TRBD2	TRBJ2-7	CSVEGAGVSYEQYF	TGCAGCGTTGAAGGAGCGGGGGTCTCCTACGAGCAGTACTTC
.	TRBV5-5	TRBD2	TRBJ2-7	CASSPPFRGGAGREQYF	TGTGCCAGCAGTCCTCCTTTCCGCGGGGGGGCAGGGCGCGAGCAGTACTTC